The 9 T cell receptor beta chains listed next were all sequenced from one sample in a study of OX40 agonist ivuxolimab in advanced cancers. TCRdb's copy holds only in-frame clones and misses some; the assay was immunoSEQ multiplex PCR. Among roughly 49,000 clones listed, nearly 80% were seen once. This specimen was CD4+ or CD8+ T cells sorted from blood, taken in a trial of the OX40 agonist ivuxolimab. These receptors were collected from an adult with an advanced solid tumor such as melanoma, head and neck, liver or kidney cancer.

The chain employs TRBV10-1 and TRBJ2-7; weak D call: TRBD1 (6 bases). The CDR3 has 13 amino acids. V lost 5 bases, J lost 5 bases, and 13 bases lay in between. CDR1 is WNHNN and CDR2 is SYGVQD in the germline V gene (reference sequence). CDR3 DNA: TGCGCCAGCAGTCGACAGGCTAACGACGAGCAGTACTTC. This codes for CASSRQANDEQYF.

This chain links TRBV11-1 with TRBJ2-2, with D unresolved. Per germline, CDR1 SGHAT and CDR2 FQDESV (reference sequence). V lost 2 bases and J 6 bases, leaving 13 bases between the germline ends. The CDR3 totals 15 residues. The CDR3 sequence is CASSLLRSSAGELFF. The CDR3 nucleotides read TGTGCCAGCAGCTTACTAAGGAGTTCGGCCGGGGAGCTGTTTTTT.

Judged by abundance, this clone is medium-sized. This same CDR3 is encoded by further DNA sequences in the sample. This CDR3 is CAISESTGSYEQYF. In DNA form, the CDR3 reads TGTGCCATCAGTGAGTCGACGGGCTCCTACGAGCAGTACTTC. The rearrangement links TRBV10-3 to TRBJ2-7; the D is unclear. CDR1 ENHRY and CDR2 SYGVKD come from the germline V gene. V dropped 0 bases and J dropped 0 bases, with 6 bases sitting between them. The CDR3 spans 14 residues.

The rearrangement uses TRBV7-9 and TRBJ1-2; possibly TRBD1 for D (5 bases). The germline V gene has CDR1 SEHNR and CDR2 FQNEAQ (reference sequence). The V and J ends lost 1 base and 0 bases respectively, with 12 bases between them. The CDR3 is 16 amino acids. CDR3 amino acids: CASSLGGVRANYGYTF. The DNA of the CDR3 is TGTGCCAGCAGCTTAGGAGGGGTGAGAGCTAACTATGGCTACACCTTC.

The chain couples TRBV4-3 to TRBJ1-3; D not certain. The CDR3 sequence is 16 residues long. Germline V CDR1 and CDR2: LGHNA, YSLEER. Trimming cost V 1 base and J 0 bases, with 10 bases left between them. DNA for the CDR3: TGCGCCAGCAGCCAAGCTCCAAGCTCCTCTGGAAACACCATATATTTT. It encodes CASSQAPSSSGNTIYF.

The chain couples TRBV5-1 to TRBJ2-2; D assignment may be TRBD1 or TRBD2 (6 bases each). The CDR3 is made up of 13 amino acids. Trimming took off 4 bases at V and 12 bases at J, with 16 bases between the two ends. Germline V lookup: CDR1 SGHRS, CDR2 YFSETQ. Here the CDR3 DNA reads TGCGCCAGCAGCGAGGGGGACTTTGGAAAGCTGTTTTTT. Protein sequence: CASSEGDFGKLFF.

The chain links TRBV7-2 to TRBJ1-4; maybe TRBD1 (5 bases). The CDR3 runs 14 residues. Trimming shortened V by 6 bases and J by 4 bases, and 12 bases separated the two germline ends. From germline, CDR1 is SGHTA and CDR2 FQGNSA. In nucleotides, the CDR3 is TGTGCCAGCAGTCTAGCAGGGTTTAATGAAAAACTGTTTTTT. It codes for CASSLAGFNEKLFF. Combining the CDR3 with reference TRBV7-2 and TRBJ1-4 gives the whole variable domain GAGVSQSPSNKVTEKGKDVELRCDPISGHTALYWYRQSLGQGLEFLIYFQGNSAPDKSGLPSDRFSAERTGGSVSTLTIQRTQQEDSAVYLCASSLAGFNEKLFFGSGTQLSVL.

The chain joins TRBV5-1 to TRBJ2-5; D might be TRBD2 (5 bases). The CDR3 runs 14 residues. Germline V gene data show CDR1 as SGHRS and CDR2 as YFSETQ. V was trimmed by 5 bases and J by 2 bases, leaving 13 bases between them. The CDR3 DNA follows: TGCGCCAGCAGTATACTAACGGGGCAAGAGACCCAGTACTTC. Its protein is CASSILTGQETQYF.

The CDR3 DNA follows: TGTGCCAGCAGCTTACATAAGAGCGGTTCCTACAATGAGCAGTTCTTC. It specifies CASSLHKSGSYNEQFF. The genes are TRBV5-4 and TRBJ2-1, with D tentatively TRBD2 (5 bases). The CDR3 totals 16 residues. Germline CDR1 and CDR2: SGHNT and YYREEE (reference sequence). V dropped 2 bases and J dropped 1 base, with 13 bases sitting between them. Complete variable domain (other parts from reference TRBV5-4 and TRBJ2-1): ETGVTQSPTHLIKTRGQQVTLRCSSQSGHNTVSWYQQALGQGPQFIFQYYREEENGRGNFPPRFSGLQFPNYSSELNVNALELDDSALYLCASSLHKSGSYNEQFFGPGTRLTVL.